The T cell receptor (beta chain) under discussion was sequenced for a study of cytomegalovirus exposure and HLA in healthy donors. V lost 8 bases and J 2 bases, leaving 10 bases between the germline ends. The CDR3 loop spans 13 amino acids. Looked up from germline, CDR1 is SNHLY and CDR2 is FYNNEI. PCR employed 60 Vbeta and 13 Jbeta primers. Sequencing was performed with immunoSEQ multiplex PCR; in TCRdb, only in-frame clones are kept and a portion is missing. The data show about 140,000 clones, approximately 80% seen once. The sequencing input was PBMCs. This TCR derives from a male donor in good health and CMV-seronegative. The chain uses TRBV2 and TRBJ2-1; no clear D. The CDR3 is CASYRVPYNEQFF. CDR3 nucleotide sequence: TGTGCCAGCTACAGAGTTCCCTACAATGAGCAGTTCTTC.